This entry concerns a single T cell receptor beta chain. Its antigen is unknown. Using immunoSEQ multiplex PCR, the repertoire was profiled, and TCRdb retains in-frame clones only, with some absent. The table shows 35,000 to 50,000 clones, with 60% to 75% occurring only once. This CDR3 spans 14 amino acids. Germline V CDR1 and CDR2: MNHEY, SMNVEV (reference sequence). The J segment lost 5 bases and the V segment lost 2 bases, leaving 6 bases of the junction unmatched. Described time point: cycle 4 day 1 (C4D1), after more than five weeks of nivolumab. Relapse after autologous stem cell transplantation occurred in every patient, and brentuximab vedotin exposure varied. The source of the sample is a study of PD-1 blockade in classical Hodgkin lymphoma. About the study: Each patient was given nivolumab 3 mg/kg through a vein every 2 weeks.

Notes on the study in general: Lower baseline TCR diversity was reported for newly diagnosed patients than for healthy donors. Unlike CD8+ TCR diversity, which did not rise significantly by C4D1, CD4+ TCR diversity did.

Source: peripheral blood mononuclear cells (PBMCs), taken before the fourth cycle of nivolumab. The gene calls are TRBV27 and TRBJ2-7, with 7 nucleotides matching TRBD1. The TCR originated in a human donor with classical Hodgkin lymphoma. The CDR3 sequence is CASSLPGQVNEQYF. The CDR3 DNA follows: TGTGCCAGCAGTTTACCTGGACAGGTTAACGAGCAGTACTTC.